These T cell receptor beta chains were read from a single sample in a study of T cells after yellow fever vaccination. Using its own MiXCR run on the 5' RACE reads, TCRdb lists one record per CDR3 protein. The sample yields around 200,000 distinct CDR3 sequences, about 10% seen once. Sequenced here: CD8+ T cells sorted from PBMCs, sampled 15 days after the yellow fever booster vaccination. These receptors came from a man younger than 30 who received the YFV17D yellow fever vaccine. Both conserved end residues are part of each CDR3. The order of the fields is CDR3 protein, CDR3 DNA, V gene, clone size, J gene, D gene. The D gene is left open where the match is weak. A row's size may be missing; if present it is once, few, many or a size class.

CDR3: CAWSVLGEGSYNEQFF
DNA: TGTGCCTGGAGTGTACTGGGTGAAGGCTCCTACAATGAGCAGTTCTTC
V: TRBV30
size: .
J: TRBJ2-1
D: .

CDR3: CASSYSRGYKSFF
DNA: TGTGCCAGCAGTTACTCACGGGGGTATAAGTCTTTCTTT
V: TRBV6-5
size: .
J: TRBJ1-1
D: .

CDR3: CASSLTGQGGSQPQHF
DNA: TGTGCCAGCAGTTTAACGGGACAGGGAGGCAGCCAGCCCCAGCATTTT
V: TRBV27
size: few
J: TRBJ1-5
D: TRBD1

CDR3: CASTLGAAGSPLHF
DNA: TGTGCCAGCACCTTGGGGGCTGCTGGTTCACCCCTCCACTTT
V: TRBV27
size: .
J: TRBJ1-6
D: .

CDR3: CASSPFFPGQANYGYTF
DNA: TGCGCCAGCAGCCCGTTTTTTCCGGGACAAGCTAACTATGGCTACACCTTC
V: TRBV4-3
size: few
J: TRBJ1-2
D: .

CDR3: CSVEDRTGADGYTF
DNA: TGCAGCGTTGAAGATCGGACAGGGGCTGATGGCTACACCTTC
V: TRBV29-1
size: .
J: TRBJ1-2
D: TRBD1

CDR3: CASSPVTGQGQSSYNEQFF
DNA: TGTGCCAGCAGCCCCGTCACGGGACAGGGTCAAAGCTCCTACAATGAGCAGTTCTTC
V: TRBV7-9
size: .
J: TRBJ2-1
D: TRBD1

CDR3: CASSLPPGSGELFF
DNA: TGCGCCAGCAGCTTGCCCCCAGGGTCCGGGGAGCTGTTTTTT
V: TRBV5-1
size: .
J: TRBJ2-2
D: .

CDR3: CASSSPGNSGNTIYF
DNA: TGTGCCAGCAGCTCCCCCGGTAACTCTGGAAACACCATATATTTT
V: TRBV7-9
size: many
J: TRBJ1-3
D: .

CDR3: CASSPGRNWGLEGTDTQYF
DNA: TGTGCCAGCTCACCCGGAAGGAATTGGGGACTAGAAGGCACAGATACGCAGTATTTT
V: TRBV18
size: many
J: TRBJ2-3
D: TRBD2

CDR3: CASSFLTGLTDTQYF
DNA: TGTGCCAGCAGTTTCCTGACAGGTCTCACAGATACGCAGTATTTT
V: TRBV27
size: .
J: TRBJ2-3
D: .

CDR3: CASSSGQGSYEQYF
DNA: TGTGCCAGCAGCTCGGGACAGGGGTCCTACGAGCAGTACTTC
V: TRBV7-8
size: few
J: TRBJ2-7
D: TRBD1

CDR3: CASSQEFTGNQPQHF
DNA: TGCGCCAGCAGCCAAGAATTCACGGGGAATCAGCCCCAGCATTTT
V: TRBV4-1
size: .
J: TRBJ1-5
D: .

CDR3: CASSVTNRAGYTF
DNA: TGTGCCAGCAGCGTAACGAACAGGGCTGGCTACACCTTC
V: TRBV9
size: few
J: TRBJ1-2
D: .

CDR3: CASSLPDRANTGELFF
DNA: TGTGCCAGCAGTTTACCGGACAGGGCGAACACCGGGGAGCTGTTTTTT
V: TRBV12-3/TRBV12-4
size: few
J: TRBJ2-2
D: TRBD1

CDR3: CASSQAPFEGGNTEAFF
DNA: TGCGCCAGCAGCCAGGCCCCATTTGAGGGGGGAAACACTGAAGCTTTCTTT
V: TRBV4-3
size: few
J: TRBJ1-1
D: .

CDR3: CASSFRRLVRNNEQFF
DNA: TGTGCCAGCAGCTTTCGAAGACTAGTGCGTAACAATGAGCAGTTCTTC
V: TRBV7-8
size: many
J: TRBJ2-1
D: .

CDR3: CASSLNSKAEAFF
DNA: TGTGCCAGCAGCTTAAACTCGAAGGCTGAAGCTTTCTTT
V: TRBV7-7
size: .
J: TRBJ1-1
D: .

CDR3: CASSLARLAAETDTQYF
DNA: TGTGCCAGCAGTTTAGCCCGACTAGCGGCTGAAACAGATACGCAGTATTTT
V: TRBV12-3/TRBV12-4
size: .
J: TRBJ2-3
D: TRBD2

CDR3: CASSPRSWNTEAFF
DNA: TGTGCCAGCAGTCCCCGGTCTTGGAACACTGAAGCTTTCTTT
V: TRBV6-5
size: .
J: TRBJ1-1
D: .

CDR3: CASSWDRGANQPQHF
DNA: TGTGCCAGCAGTTGGGACAGGGGGGCGAATCAGCCCCAGCATTTT
V: TRBV6-2/TRBV6-3
size: .
J: TRBJ1-5
D: TRBD1

CDR3: CASEGGASNQPQHF
DNA: TGTGCTAGTGAGGGGGGCGCGAGCAATCAGCCCCAGCATTTT
V: TRBV12-5
size: .
J: TRBJ1-5
D: .

CDR3: CASSPELRTGIRNEQFF
DNA: TGTGCCAGCAGTCCGGAATTGCGGACAGGGATTCGGAATGAGCAGTTCTTC
V: TRBV12-3/TRBV12-4
size: .
J: TRBJ2-1
D: TRBD1

CDR3: CASSLVGGARNEQFF
DNA: TGTGCCAGCAGTTTAGTGGGGGGGGCTCGGAATGAGCAGTTCTTC
V: TRBV12-3/TRBV12-4
size: .
J: TRBJ2-1
D: .

CDR3: CASNYPGNPKTQYF
DNA: TGTGCCAGCAACTACCCCGGGAACCCCAAGACCCAGTACTTC
V: TRBV7-2
size: few
J: TRBJ2-5
D: .

CDR3: CASTTLGGRGPQETQYF
DNA: TGTGCCAGCACCACCTTAGGGGGGAGAGGGCCCCAAGAGACCCAGTACTTC
V: TRBV27
size: .
J: TRBJ2-5
D: .

CDR3: CASRTSFYEQYF
DNA: TGTGCCAGCCGGACAAGCTTCTACGAGCAGTACTTC
V: TRBV2
size: .
J: TRBJ2-7
D: .

CDR3: CASRPIAGGTYEQYF
DNA: TGTGCCAGCAGACCGATAGCGGGGGGGACCTACGAGCAGTACTTC
V: TRBV27
size: .
J: TRBJ2-7
D: TRBD2

CDR3: CASSDTATSGSTDTQYF
DNA: TGTGCCAGCAGTGATACGGCGACTAGCGGGAGCACAGATACGCAGTATTTT
V: TRBV25-1
size: .
J: TRBJ2-3
D: TRBD2

CDR3: CASQSWAGTDTQYF
DNA: TGTGCCAGCCAAAGTTGGGCTGGAACAGATACGCAGTATTTT
V: TRBV25-1
size: .
J: TRBJ2-3
D: .

CDR3: CASSQTGAGANVLTF
DNA: TGTGCCAGCAGCCAGACAGGGGCTGGGGCCAACGTCCTGACTTTC
V: TRBV7-6
size: .
J: TRBJ2-6
D: TRBD1

CDR3: CASGQFPGGAVTGELFF
DNA: TGTGCTAGTGGTCAATTCCCCGGGGGGGCGGTCACCGGGGAGCTGTTTTTT
V: TRBV12-5
size: .
J: TRBJ2-2
D: TRBD2

CDR3: CASSVEGSGDNEQFF
DNA: TGTGCCAGCAGCGTAGAAGGGTCAGGCGACAATGAGCAGTTCTTC
V: TRBV9
size: .
J: TRBJ2-1
D: .

CDR3: CASRVSGGEETQYF
DNA: TGCGCCAGCAGGGTTAGCGGGGGGGAGGAGACCCAGTACTTC
V: TRBV4-1
size: .
J: TRBJ2-5
D: TRBD2

CDR3: CASSPHRYSNQPQHF
DNA: TGTGCCAGCAGCCCTCACCGCTATAGCAATCAGCCCCAGCATTTT
V: TRBV6-5
size: .
J: TRBJ1-5
D: .

CDR3: CASSPGKIGTEAFF
DNA: TGTGCCAGCAGCCCCGGTAAAATAGGTACTGAAGCTTTCTTT
V: TRBV7-6
size: .
J: TRBJ1-1
D: .

CDR3: CASSESDRNTGELFF
DNA: TGCGCCAGCAGTGAGTCGGACAGGAACACCGGGGAGCTGTTTTTT
V: TRBV10-2
size: .
J: TRBJ2-2
D: .

CDR3: CASSLAGGAANEQFF
DNA: TGTGCCAGCAGTTTAGCGGGGGGGGCCGCCAATGAGCAGTTCTTC
V: TRBV12-3/TRBV12-4
size: many
J: TRBJ2-1
D: .

CDR3: CASCPSDSSYEQYF
DNA: TGCGCCAGCTGTCCATCCGACTCCTCCTACGAGCAGTACTTC
V: TRBV5-1
size: .
J: TRBJ2-7
D: .

CDR3: CASRPSPGQSKFYGYTF
DNA: TGTGCCAGCAGACCAAGTCCGGGACAGTCAAAATTTTATGGCTACACCTTC
V: TRBV27
size: few
J: TRBJ1-2
D: TRBD1

CDR3: CASSLSGGKTQYF
DNA: TGTGCCAGCAGCTTATCGGGGGGAAAGACCCAGTACTTC
V: TRBV7-9
size: .
J: TRBJ2-5
D: TRBD2

CDR3: CASSLELSNTGELFF
DNA: TGTGCCAGCAGCTTAGAACTTTCGAACACCGGGGAGCTGTTTTTT
V: TRBV7-2
size: few
J: TRBJ2-2
D: .

CDR3: CSVEGDRGTYNEQFF
DNA: TGCAGCGTTGAAGGAGATAGGGGTACCTACAATGAGCAGTTCTTC
V: TRBV29-1
size: few
J: TRBJ2-1
D: .